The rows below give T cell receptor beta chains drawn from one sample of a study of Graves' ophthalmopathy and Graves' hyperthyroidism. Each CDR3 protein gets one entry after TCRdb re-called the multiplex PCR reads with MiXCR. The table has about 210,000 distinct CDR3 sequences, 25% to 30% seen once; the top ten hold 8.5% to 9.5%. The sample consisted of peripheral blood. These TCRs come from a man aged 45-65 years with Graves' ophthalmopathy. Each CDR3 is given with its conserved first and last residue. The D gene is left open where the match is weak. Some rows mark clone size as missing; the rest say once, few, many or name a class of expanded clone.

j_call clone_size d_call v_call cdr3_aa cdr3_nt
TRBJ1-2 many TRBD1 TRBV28 CASSLTGTGGADYGYTF TGTGCCAGCAGTTTGACCGGGACAGGGGGCGCGGACTATGGCTACACCTTC
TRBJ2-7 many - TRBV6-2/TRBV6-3 CASSPGLTPYEQYF TGTGCCAGCAGTCCCGGCCTTACCCCCTACGAGCAGTACTTC
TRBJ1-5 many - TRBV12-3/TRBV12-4 CASSGQSGGQPQHF TGTGCCAGCAGTGGGCAATCGGGGGGTCAGCCCCAGCATTTT
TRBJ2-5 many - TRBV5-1 CASSPRGASSLQETQYF TGCGCCAGCAGCCCACGAGGAGCGTCCTCCCTCCAAGAGACCCAGTACTTC
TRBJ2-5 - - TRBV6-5 CASSSGTRVIPETQYF TGTGCCAGCAGTTCCGGGACCCGCGTAATCCCAGAGACCCAGTACTTC
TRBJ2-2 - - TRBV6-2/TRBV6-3 CASRIALGTGELFF TGTGCCAGCAGAATAGCCTTGGGGACCGGGGAGCTGTTTTTT
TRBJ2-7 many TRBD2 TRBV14 CASSQEVRTSATYEQYF TGTGCCAGCAGCCAAGAAGTGCGGACTAGCGCTACCTACGAGCAGTACTTC
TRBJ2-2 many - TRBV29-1 CSVELNTGELFF TGCAGCGTTGAACTGAACACCGGGGAGCTGTTTTTT
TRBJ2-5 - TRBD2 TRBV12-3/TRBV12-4 CASSLSSGRYQETQYF TGTGCCAGCAGTTTATCTAGCGGGAGGTACCAAGAGACCCAGTACTTC
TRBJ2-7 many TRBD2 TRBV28 CASRKRGKSYEQYF TGTGCCAGCAGGAAGCGGGGAAAATCCTACGAGCAGTACTTC
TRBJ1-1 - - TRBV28 CASKVGSMNTEAFF TGTGCCAGCAAGGTAGGGTCCATGAACACTGAAGCTTTCTTT
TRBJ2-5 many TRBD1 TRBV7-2 CASSSRVRGQRETQYF TGTGCCAGCAGCTCCCGGGTCAGGGGGCAAAGGGAGACCCAGTACTTC
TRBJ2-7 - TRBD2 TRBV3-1 CASSQGSGGPYEQYF TGTGCCAGCAGCCAAGGGAGCGGGGGTCCATACGAGCAGTACTTC
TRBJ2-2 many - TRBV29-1 CSVDGGPRDTGELFF TGCAGCGTTGACGGGGGCCCGCGAGACACCGGGGAGCTGTTTTTT